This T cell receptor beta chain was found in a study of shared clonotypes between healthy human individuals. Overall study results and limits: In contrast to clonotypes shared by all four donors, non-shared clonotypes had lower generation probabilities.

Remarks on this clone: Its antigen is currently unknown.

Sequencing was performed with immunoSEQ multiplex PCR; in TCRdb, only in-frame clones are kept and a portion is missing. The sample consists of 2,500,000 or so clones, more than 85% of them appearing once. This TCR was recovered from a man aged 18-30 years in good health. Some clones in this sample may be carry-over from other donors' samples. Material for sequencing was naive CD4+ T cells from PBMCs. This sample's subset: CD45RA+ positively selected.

This CDR3 is CASRSRGSEQPQHF. Written as DNA, the CDR3 is TGTGCCAGCAGATCCCGGGGGTCCGAGCAGCCCCAGCATTTT. This chain links TRBV28 with TRBJ1-5, with a tentative D call TRBD1 (5 bases). Germline V CDR1 and CDR2: MDHEN, SYDVKM. Deletions cut 6 bases from V and 7 bases from J, with 16 bases between. This CDR3 has 14 residues.